These 27 T cell receptor beta chains came from one sample sequenced in a study of blood T cell repertoires in COVID-19 (dated by TCRdb to 2018 to 2021). Library method: the immunoSEQ multiplex PCR assay. Sourced from immuneACCESS, this table was stored by TCRdb with only in-frame sequences that have V and J called. A share of the clones is absent; for the studies checked, an unresolved V gene accounts for under half, and the remainder has no known explanation. This sample comprises about 180,000 clones, 89% of them detected only once. Together, the top ten hold around 2.3% of the sample. The specimen was PBMCs or T cells enriched from blood (not recorded which). The receptor source for this set is a middle-aged woman with acute COVID-19.

This clone was seen many times. This chain connects TRBV12-5 to TRBJ2-1; 7 bases are shared with TRBD1. The CDR3 has 14 amino acids. Germline V gene lookup returns CDR1 LGHNT and CDR2 FRNRAP. V lost 6 bases, J lost 0 bases, and 2 bases stayed unmatched. The CDR3 nucleotides read TGTGCTAGTGGGACAGGGAGCTCCTACAATGAGCAGTTCTTC. Translation gives CASGTGSSYNEQFF.

The V gene is TRBV18, the J gene TRBJ2-1; possible D gene TRBD1, 6 bases. Looked up from germline, CDR1 is KGHSH and CDR2 is LQKENI. The V gene lost 0 bases and the J gene lost 12 bases, with 30 bases spanning the gap. CDR3 length: 19 amino acids. Here the CDR3 reads CASSPPIESLAGAVGGQFF. The CDR3 coding sequence is TGTGCCAGCTCACCACCCATAGAGTCTCTCGCGGGTGCCGTAGGGGGGCAGTTCTTC.

The V and J genes are TRBV7-2 and TRBJ2-2, with D perhaps matching TRBD1 (6 bases). V lost 5 bases, J lost 1 base, and 11 bases lay in between. Germline V gene lookup returns CDR1 SGHTA and CDR2 FQGNSA. This CDR3 has 15 amino acids. Here the CDR3 reads CASSVQTGNTGELFF. DNA for the CDR3: TGTGCCAGCAGCGTCCAGACAGGGAACACCGGGGAGCTGTTTTTT.

Written as DNA, the CDR3 is TGTGCCAGCCAGGGGGCTAGCACAGATACGCAGTATTTT. Protein sequence: CASQGASTDTQYF. The rearrangement uses TRBV12-3 or TRBV12-4 and TRBJ2-3; 8 bases align to TRBD1. Trimming cost V 8 bases and J 0 bases; bases outside gene matches: 1. CDR3 length equals 13 residues.

This chain links TRBV4-1 with TRBJ2-1, with TRBD1 matching 7 bases. The CDR3 sequence is 14 residues long. Trimming at V came to 1 base and at J to 4 bases, leaving 1 base not matched to a gene. Germline-derived CDR1 and CDR2 are MGHRA and YSYEKL. The CDR3: CASSQAQGYNEQFF. As DNA, the CDR3 is TGCGCCAGCAGCCAAGCACAGGGGTACAATGAGCAGTTCTTC.

The chain employs TRBV5-4 and TRBJ2-3; the D gene is possibly TRBD1 (7 bases). The germline gives CDR1 SGHNT, CDR2 YYREEE (reference sequence). The CDR3 has 15 amino acids. The V gene lost 4 bases and the J gene lost 2 bases, with 14 bases spanning the gap. The CDR3: CASSVQGGLTDTQYF. The CDR3 region has the DNA TGTGCCAGCAGCGTCCAGGGGGGACTCACAGATACGCAGTATTTT.

This chain connects TRBV7-3 to TRBJ2-5; 7 nucleotides align to TRBD2. CDR3 length: 14 amino acids. In germline, CDR1 is SGHTA, CDR2 FQGTGA. With V trimmed by 1 base and J by 2 bases, 1 base remained unmatched. The CDR3 sequence is CASSLRAGQETQYF. CDR3 DNA sequence: TGTGCCAGCAGCTTAAGAGCGGGACAAGAGACCCAGTACTTC.

The chain has TRBV28 and TRBJ1-5, with TRBD1 as a possible D gene (6 bases). The CDR3 spans 15 residues. Germline-derived CDR1 and CDR2 are MDHEN and SYDVKM. Trimming stripped 10 bases from V and 0 bases from J, with 16 bases between. CDR3: CATIRGGISNQPQHF. Written as DNA, the CDR3 is TGTGCCACCATACGGGGGGGCATTAGCAATCAGCCCCAGCATTTT.

The chain combines TRBV18 with TRBJ2-1, with a possible D match to TRBD1 (5 bases). The CDR3 covers 15 residues. Trimming took off 1 base at V and 6 bases at J, with 13 bases between the two ends. Germline CDR1 reads KGHSH; CDR2 reads LQKENI. The CDR3 region is CASSPQGVSGNEQFF. CDR3 nucleotides: TGTGCCAGCTCACCACAAGGGGTCTCGGGCAATGAGCAGTTCTTC.

The chain links TRBV4-2 to TRBJ1-5; 8 bases are a match to TRBD1. The CDR3 consists of 20 residues. With 0 bases clipped from V and 0 bases from J, the junction kept 13 bases outside the gene matches. Germline V lookup: CDR1 LGHNA, CDR2 YNFKEQ. The CDR3 DNA is TGTGCCAGCAGCCAAGAAGCCTCAACAGGGGGGGGATATAGCAATCAGCCCCAGCATTTT. The encoded protein is CASSQEASTGGGYSNQPQHF.

The V and J genes are TRBV28 and TRBJ1-4; D may be TRBD1 (5 bases). Germline V gene data show CDR1 as MDHEN and CDR2 as SYDVKM. The CDR3 has 14 amino acids. V lost 3 bases, J lost 7 bases, and 12 bases lay in between. CDR3 DNA sequence: TGTGCCAGCAGTTTTTCCGGGGGGGGTGAAAAACTGTTTTTT. As protein: CASSFSGGGEKLFF.

V is TRBV7-9 and J is TRBJ2-1; D uncertain. This CDR3 has 16 amino acids. Trimming removed 5 bases at V and 0 bases at J, with 14 bases between. Germline values: CDR1 SEHNR, CDR2 FQNEAQ (reference sequence). This CDR3 reads CASSPLVSSSYNEQFF. DNA for the CDR3: TGTGCCAGCAGCCCCCTCGTGTCCAGCTCCTACAATGAGCAGTTCTTC.

The rearrangement uses TRBV5-4 and TRBJ1-6, with no clear D. Per the germline V gene, CDR1 is SGHNT and CDR2 is YYREEE (reference sequence). Trimming cost V 2 bases and J 8 bases, with 8 bases left between them. This CDR3 is 13 amino acids long. As DNA, the CDR3 is TGTGCCAGCAGCTTAAGTCGGGATTCACCCCTCCACTTT. Translating it yields CASSLSRDSPLHF.

Only a few counts were recorded for this clone. This chain connects TRBV7-2 to TRBJ1-5; 10 bases match TRBD1. J gave up 4 bases and V 3 bases, and 3 bases lay outside the gene matches. The V gene's germline CDR1 is SGHTA and CDR2 FQGNSA. The CDR3 sequence is 15 residues long. CDR3 region: CASSFRQGANQPQHF. DNA of the CDR3: TGTGCCAGCAGCTTCAGACAGGGGGCTAATCAGCCCCAGCATTTT.

The sample holds a few counts of this clone. This CDR3 reads CSAMHGYEQYF. The CDR3 coding sequence is TGCAGTGCTATGCACGGGTACGAGCAGTACTTC. This chain uses TRBV20-1 with TRBJ2-7; no clear D gene. This CDR3 is 11 amino acids long. V lost 4 bases and J lost 4, with 8 bases in between. Looked up from germline, CDR1 is DFQATT and CDR2 is SNEGSKA (reference sequence).

The CDR3: CASSLDEGADTEAFF. CDR3 in DNA: TGTGCCAGCAGCTTAGACGAGGGGGCGGACACTGAAGCTTTCTTT. The rearrangement joins TRBV7-6 to TRBJ1-1; 7 bases align to TRBD1. CDR1 and CDR2 from the germline V gene are SGHVS and FNYEAQ. The V gene end was trimmed by 1 base and the J gene end by 3 bases; junction bases not matched to a gene: 5. The CDR3 is 15 amino acids.

This sequence joins TRBV9 and TRBJ2-5; 8 bases agree with TRBD1. CDR1 is SGDLS, CDR2 YYNGEE, per germline. The CDR3 is 14 residues long. Germline trimming cut 3 bases from V and 2 bases from J; bases unmatched to any gene: 3. The CDR3 loop reads CASSAYRGQETQYF. Written as DNA, the CDR3 is TGTGCCAGCAGCGCCTACAGGGGGCAAGAGACCCAGTACTTC. Filled out from reference TRBV9 and TRBJ2-5, the complete variable domain reads DSGVTQTPKHLITATGQRVTLRCSPRSGDLSVYWYQQSLDQGLQFLIQYYNGEERAKGNILERFSAQQFPDLHSELNLSSLELGDSALYFCASSAYRGQETQYFGPGTRLLVL.

This clone was picked up one time. The J gene is TRBJ2-7, the V gene TRBV7-8; 9 bases are shared with TRBD2. CDR3 size: 19 residues. Germline V gene data show CDR1 as SGHVS and CDR2 as FQNEAQ. Losses at the gene ends were 4 bases for V and 2 bases for J; bases not matched to a gene: 18. The CDR3 coding sequence is TGTGCCAGCAGCTCCCAGGCTAGCGGGACGGCGTCCTTACCCTACGAGCAGTACTTC. Protein: CASSSQASGTASLPYEQYF.

The chain is built from TRBV3-1 (or the pseudogene TRBV3-2) and TRBJ2-3; D unclear. The germline CDR1 and CDR2 sequences are LGHDT and YNNKEL (reference sequence). This CDR3 has 14 amino acids. Trimming took off 11 bases at V and 0 bases at J, with 15 bases between the two ends. CDR3 sequence reads: CAGGAVSSTDTQYF. The DNA for the CDR3 is TGTGCCGGCGGTGCAGTTTCTAGCACAGATACGCAGTATTTT.

The CDR3 DNA sequence: TGTGCCAGCAGTTTATGGGGACAGGGGGCTGAAGCTTTCTTT. Translation gives CASSLWGQGAEAFF. The chain is built from TRBV27 and TRBJ1-1, with 11 positions matching TRBD1. Per germline, CDR1 MNHEY and CDR2 SMNVEV (reference sequence). Trimming cost V 1 base and J 6 bases; bases outside gene matches: 1. This CDR3 is built from 14 residues.

This rearrangement joins TRBV7-8 to TRBJ2-7, with D perhaps TRBD2 (5 bases). With 1 base removed from V and 4 bases from J, the gap between germline ends came to 11 bases. The CDR3 consists of 14 residues. Germline V gene lookup returns CDR1 SGHVS and CDR2 FQNEAQ. The CDR3 coding sequence is TGTGCCAGCAGCTTAGTGGACTTCAAATACGAGCAGTACTTC. It is translated as CASSLVDFKYEQYF.

The chain combines TRBV2 with TRBJ2-3, with 10 positions matching TRBD2. In germline, CDR1 is SNHLY, CDR2 FYNNEI. This CDR3 spans 14 amino acids. V dropped 8 bases and J dropped 1; count of bases not matched to a gene: 3. CDR3 bases: TGTGCCAGCCGGAGCGGGGGGGGCACAGATACGCAGTATTTT. Translation gives CASRSGGGTDTQYF.

This chain's CDR3 is CASSPPDRLNTEAFF. The CDR3 nucleotides read TGTGCCAGCAGTCCTCCCGACAGGTTGAACACTGAAGCTTTCTTT. This rearrangement joins TRBV4-2 to TRBJ1-1; D perhaps matches TRBD1 (6 bases). The CDR3 has 15 amino acids. Trimming removed 6 bases from V and 0 bases from J, with 14 bases in between. CDR1 and CDR2 from the germline V gene are LGHNA and YNFKEQ.

V usage is TRBV19 and J usage is TRBJ2-3; 11 nucleotides match TRBD2. Germline-derived CDR1 and CDR2 are LNHDA and SQIVND (reference sequence). After removal of 3 bases from V and 1 base from J, the junction contained 3 bases not matched to a gene. CDR3 length: 16 amino acids. The CDR3 protein is CASSMLLAGGTDTQYF. CDR3 in DNA: TGTGCCAGTAGTATGCTACTAGCGGGAGGCACAGATACGCAGTATTTT.

The chain carries TRBV15 and TRBJ2-1; 7 bases agree with TRBD2. This CDR3 has 17 amino acids. The trim removed 0 bases at V and 2 bases at J, leaving 7 bases unmatched. Germline CDR1 reads LNHNV; CDR2 reads YYDKDF (reference sequence). The CDR3 DNA follows: TGTGCCACCAGCAGAGATAAGTTAGCGGGCGCCTACAATGAGCAGTTCTTC. Its translation is CATSRDKLAGAYNEQFF.

The V call is TRBV10-3, the J call TRBJ1-1, with TRBD1 as a possible D gene (5 bases). From germline, CDR1 is ENHRY and CDR2 SYGVKD. The V end was cut by 2 bases, the J end by 1 base, with 8 bases between. The CDR3 contains 14 residues. The CDR3 sequence is CAISERTQNTEAFF. The CDR3 DNA is TGTGCCATCAGTGAGAGGACACAGAACACTGAAGCTTTCTTT.

The genes are TRBV5-1 and TRBJ1-6, with TRBD1 matching over 7 bases. Unmatched junction bases numbered 8, after V lost 4 bases and J lost 7 bases. This CDR3 is built from 15 residues. Germline values: CDR1 SGHRS, CDR2 YFSETQ. The CDR3 nucleotides are TGCGCCAGCAGCGGGCTGACAGGGACAAATTCACCCCTCCACTTT. Translating it yields CASSGLTGTNSPLHF.